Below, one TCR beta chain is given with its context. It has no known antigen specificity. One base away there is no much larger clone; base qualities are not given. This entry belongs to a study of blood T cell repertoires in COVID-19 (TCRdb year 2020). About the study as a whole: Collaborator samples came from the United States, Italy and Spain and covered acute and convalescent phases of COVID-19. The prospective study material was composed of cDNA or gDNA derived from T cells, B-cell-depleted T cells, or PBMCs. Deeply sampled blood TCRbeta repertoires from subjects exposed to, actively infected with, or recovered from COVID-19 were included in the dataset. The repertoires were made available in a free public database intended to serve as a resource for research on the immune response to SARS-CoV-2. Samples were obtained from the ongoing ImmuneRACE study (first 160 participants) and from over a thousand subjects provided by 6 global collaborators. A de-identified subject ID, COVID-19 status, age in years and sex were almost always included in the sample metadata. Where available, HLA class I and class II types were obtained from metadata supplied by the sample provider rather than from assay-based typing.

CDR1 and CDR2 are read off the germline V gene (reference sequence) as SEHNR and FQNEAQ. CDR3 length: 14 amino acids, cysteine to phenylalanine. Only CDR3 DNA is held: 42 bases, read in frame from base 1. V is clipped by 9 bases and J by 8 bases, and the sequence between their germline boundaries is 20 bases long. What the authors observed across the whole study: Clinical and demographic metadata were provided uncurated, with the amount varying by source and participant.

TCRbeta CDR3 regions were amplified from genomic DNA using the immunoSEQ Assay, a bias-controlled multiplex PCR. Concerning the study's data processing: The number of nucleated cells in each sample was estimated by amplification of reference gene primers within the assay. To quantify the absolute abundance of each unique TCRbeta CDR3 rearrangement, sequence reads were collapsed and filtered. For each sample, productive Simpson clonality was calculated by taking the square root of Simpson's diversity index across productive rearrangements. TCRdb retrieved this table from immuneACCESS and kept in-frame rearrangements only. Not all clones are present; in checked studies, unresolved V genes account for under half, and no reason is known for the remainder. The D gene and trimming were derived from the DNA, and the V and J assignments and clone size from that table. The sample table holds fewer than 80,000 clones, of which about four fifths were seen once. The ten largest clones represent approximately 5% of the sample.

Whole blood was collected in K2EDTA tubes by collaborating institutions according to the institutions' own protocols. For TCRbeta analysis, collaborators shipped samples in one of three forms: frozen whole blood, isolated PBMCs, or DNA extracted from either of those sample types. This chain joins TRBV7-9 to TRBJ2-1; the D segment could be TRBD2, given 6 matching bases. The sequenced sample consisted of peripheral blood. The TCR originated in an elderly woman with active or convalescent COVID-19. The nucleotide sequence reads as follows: TGTGCCAGGGCGTTGGGGGGAGCGTTTGATGAGCAGTTCTTC. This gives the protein CARALGGAFDEQFF.